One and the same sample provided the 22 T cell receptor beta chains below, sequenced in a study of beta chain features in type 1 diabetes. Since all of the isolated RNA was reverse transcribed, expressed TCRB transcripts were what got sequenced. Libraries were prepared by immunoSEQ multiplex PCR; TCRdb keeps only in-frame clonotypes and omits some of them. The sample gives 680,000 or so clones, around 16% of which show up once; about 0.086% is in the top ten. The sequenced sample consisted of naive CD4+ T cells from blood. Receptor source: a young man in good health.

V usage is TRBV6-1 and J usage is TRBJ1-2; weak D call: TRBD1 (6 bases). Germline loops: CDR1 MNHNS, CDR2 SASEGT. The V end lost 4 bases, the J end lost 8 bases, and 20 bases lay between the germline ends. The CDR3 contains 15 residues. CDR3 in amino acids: CASSALPGALYGYTF. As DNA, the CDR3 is TGTGCCAGCAGTGCCTTACCGGGGGCGCTTTACGGCTACACCTTC.

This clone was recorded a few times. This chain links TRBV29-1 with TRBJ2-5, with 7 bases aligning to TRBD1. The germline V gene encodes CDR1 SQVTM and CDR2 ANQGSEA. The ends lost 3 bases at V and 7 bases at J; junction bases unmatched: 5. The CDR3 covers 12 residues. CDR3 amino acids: CSVDRGRMTQYF. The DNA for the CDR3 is TGCAGCGTTGATAGGGGGCGGATGACCCAGTACTTC.

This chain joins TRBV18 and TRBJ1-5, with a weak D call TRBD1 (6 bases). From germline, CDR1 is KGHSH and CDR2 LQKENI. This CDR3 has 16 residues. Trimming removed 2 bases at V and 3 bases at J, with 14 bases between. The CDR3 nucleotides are TGTGCCAGCTCACCAACACAACAGGGCTACAATCAGCCCCAGCATTTT. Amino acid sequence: CASSPTQQGYNQPQHF.

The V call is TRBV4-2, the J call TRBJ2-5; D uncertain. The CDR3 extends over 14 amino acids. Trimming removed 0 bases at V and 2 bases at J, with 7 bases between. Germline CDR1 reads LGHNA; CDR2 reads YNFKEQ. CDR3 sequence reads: CASSQDVGQETQYF. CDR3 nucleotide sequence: TGTGCCAGCAGCCAAGATGTTGGGCAAGAGACCCAGTACTTC.

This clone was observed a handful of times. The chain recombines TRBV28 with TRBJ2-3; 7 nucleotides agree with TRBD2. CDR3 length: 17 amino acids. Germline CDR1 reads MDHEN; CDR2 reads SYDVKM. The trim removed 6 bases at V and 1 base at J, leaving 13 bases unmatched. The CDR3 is CASRPSGTLRGTDTQYF. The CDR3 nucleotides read TGTGCCAGCAGACCCAGCGGGACCCTTAGGGGCACAGATACGCAGTATTTT.

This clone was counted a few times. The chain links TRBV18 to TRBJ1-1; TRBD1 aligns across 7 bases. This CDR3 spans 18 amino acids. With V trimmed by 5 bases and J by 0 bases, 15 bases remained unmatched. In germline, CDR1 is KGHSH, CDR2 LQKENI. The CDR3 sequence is CASSSRIGQEIMNTEAFF. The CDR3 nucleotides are TGTGCCAGCTCATCACGGATAGGACAGGAGATAATGAACACTGAAGCTTTCTTT.

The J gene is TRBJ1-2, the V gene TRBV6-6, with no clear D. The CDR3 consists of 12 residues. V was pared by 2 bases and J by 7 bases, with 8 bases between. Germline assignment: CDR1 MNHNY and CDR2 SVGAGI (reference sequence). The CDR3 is CASSYGSGGYTF. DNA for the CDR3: TGTGCCAGCAGTTACGGGTCCGGTGGCTACACCTTC.

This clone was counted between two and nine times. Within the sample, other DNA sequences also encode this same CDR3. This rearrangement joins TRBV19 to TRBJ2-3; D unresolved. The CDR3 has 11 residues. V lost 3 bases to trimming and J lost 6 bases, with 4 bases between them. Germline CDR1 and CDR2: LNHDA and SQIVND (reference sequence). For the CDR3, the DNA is TGTGCCAGTAGTATCCTGGATACGCAGTATTTT. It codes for CASSILDTQYF. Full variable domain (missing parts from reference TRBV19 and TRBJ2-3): DGGITQSPKYLFRKEGQNVTLSCEQNLNHDAMYWYRQDPGQGLRLIYYSQIVNDFQKGDIAEGYSVSREKKESFPLTVTSAQKNPTAFYLCASSILDTQYFGPGTRLTVL.

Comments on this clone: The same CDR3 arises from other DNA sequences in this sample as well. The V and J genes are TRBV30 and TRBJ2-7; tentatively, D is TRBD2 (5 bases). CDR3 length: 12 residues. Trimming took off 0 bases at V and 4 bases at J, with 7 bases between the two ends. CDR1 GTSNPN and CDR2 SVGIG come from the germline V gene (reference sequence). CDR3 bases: TGTGCCTGGAGTGTTTCGGGATACGAGCAGTACTTC. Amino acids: CAWSVSGYEQYF.

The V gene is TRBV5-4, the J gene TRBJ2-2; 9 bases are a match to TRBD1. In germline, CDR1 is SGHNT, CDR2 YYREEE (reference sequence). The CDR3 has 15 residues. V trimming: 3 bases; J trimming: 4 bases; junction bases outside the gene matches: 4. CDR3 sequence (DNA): TGTGCCAGCAGCTCGGGACAGGGAACCACCGGGGAGCTGTTTTTT. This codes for CASSSGQGTTGELFF.

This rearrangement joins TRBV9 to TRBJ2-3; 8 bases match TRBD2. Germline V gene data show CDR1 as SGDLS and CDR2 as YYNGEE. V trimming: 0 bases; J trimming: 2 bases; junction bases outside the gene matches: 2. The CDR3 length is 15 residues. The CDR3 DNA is TGTGCCAGCAGCGTAGTAGCGGGGAACACAGATACGCAGTATTTT. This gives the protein CASSVVAGNTDTQYF.

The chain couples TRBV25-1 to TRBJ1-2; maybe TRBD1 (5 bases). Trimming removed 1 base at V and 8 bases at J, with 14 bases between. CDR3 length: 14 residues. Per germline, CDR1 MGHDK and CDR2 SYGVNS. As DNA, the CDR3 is TGTGCCAGCAGTGAATGGGGCCCACTAGCAGGCTACACCTTC. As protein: CASSEWGPLAGYTF.

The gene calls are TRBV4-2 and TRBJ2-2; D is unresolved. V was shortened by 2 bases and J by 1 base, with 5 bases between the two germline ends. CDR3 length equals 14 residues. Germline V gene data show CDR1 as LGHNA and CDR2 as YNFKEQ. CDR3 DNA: TGTGCCAGCAGCCAATTGCTGAACACCGGGGAGCTGTTTTTT. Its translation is CASSQLLNTGELFF.

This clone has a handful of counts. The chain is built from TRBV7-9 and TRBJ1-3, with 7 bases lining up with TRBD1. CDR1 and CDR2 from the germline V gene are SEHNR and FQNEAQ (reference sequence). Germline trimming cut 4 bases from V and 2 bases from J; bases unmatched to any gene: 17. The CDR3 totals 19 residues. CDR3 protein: CASSSLAGTVAIPGNTIYF. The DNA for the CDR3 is TGTGCCAGCAGCTCCCTAGCCGGGACAGTCGCAATTCCTGGAAACACCATATATTTT.

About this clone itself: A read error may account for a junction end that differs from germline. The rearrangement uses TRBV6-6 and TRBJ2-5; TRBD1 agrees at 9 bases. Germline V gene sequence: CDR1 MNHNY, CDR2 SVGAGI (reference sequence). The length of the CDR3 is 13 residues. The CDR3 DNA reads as TGTGCCATCAGTGGACAGGGGACCGAGACCCAGTACTTC. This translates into CAISGQGTETQYF.

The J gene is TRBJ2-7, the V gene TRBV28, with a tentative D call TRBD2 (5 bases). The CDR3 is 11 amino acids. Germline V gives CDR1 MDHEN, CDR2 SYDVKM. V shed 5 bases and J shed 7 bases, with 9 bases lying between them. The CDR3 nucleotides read TGTGCCAGCAGTCTGGACTGGGAGCAGTACTTC. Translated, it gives CASSLDWEQYF. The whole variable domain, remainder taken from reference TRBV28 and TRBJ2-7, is DVKVTQSSRYLVKRTGEKVFLECVQDMDHENMFWYRQDPGLGLRLIYFSYDVKMKEKGDIPEGYSVSREKKERFSLILESASTNQTSMYLCASSLDWEQYFGPGTRLTVT.

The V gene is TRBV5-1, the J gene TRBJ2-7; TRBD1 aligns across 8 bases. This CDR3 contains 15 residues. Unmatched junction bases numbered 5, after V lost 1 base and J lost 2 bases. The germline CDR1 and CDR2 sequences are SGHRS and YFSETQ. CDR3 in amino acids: CASSLWGTGTYEQYF. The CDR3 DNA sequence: TGCGCCAGCAGCTTGTGGGGGACAGGAACCTACGAGCAGTACTTC.

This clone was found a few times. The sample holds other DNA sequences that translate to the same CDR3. The CDR3 nucleotides read TGTGCCAGCTCACCACGGGGGGCGGATGAAAAACTGTTTTTT. It yields the protein CASSPRGADEKLFF. This rearrangement joins TRBV18 to TRBJ1-4; maybe TRBD1 (6 bases). The CDR3 is 14 residues long. Trimming pared 1 base from V and 6 bases from J, leaving 9 bases between. Germline V gives CDR1 KGHSH, CDR2 LQKENI.

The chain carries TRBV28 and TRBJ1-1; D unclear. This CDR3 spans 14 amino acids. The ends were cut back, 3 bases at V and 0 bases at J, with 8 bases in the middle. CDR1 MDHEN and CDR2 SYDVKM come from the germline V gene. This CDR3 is CASSFLRLNTEAFF. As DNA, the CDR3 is TGTGCCAGCAGTTTTCTTCGGCTGAACACTGAAGCTTTCTTT.

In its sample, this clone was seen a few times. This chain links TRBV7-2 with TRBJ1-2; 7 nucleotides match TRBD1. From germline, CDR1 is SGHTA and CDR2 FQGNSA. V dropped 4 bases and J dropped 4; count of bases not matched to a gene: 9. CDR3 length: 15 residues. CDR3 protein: CASSSYQGVGYGYTF. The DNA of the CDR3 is TGTGCCAGCAGCTCCTACCAGGGGGTGGGCTATGGCTACACCTTC. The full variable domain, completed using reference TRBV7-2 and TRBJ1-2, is GAGVSQSPSNKVTEKGKDVELRCDPISGHTALYWYRQSLGQGLEFLIYFQGNSAPDKSGLPSDRFSAERTGGSVSTLTIQRTQQEDSAVYLCASSSYQGVGYGYTFGSGTRLTVV.

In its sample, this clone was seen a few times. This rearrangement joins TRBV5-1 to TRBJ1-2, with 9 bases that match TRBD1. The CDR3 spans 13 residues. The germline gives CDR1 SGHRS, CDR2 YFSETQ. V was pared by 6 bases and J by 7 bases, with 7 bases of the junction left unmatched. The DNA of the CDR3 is TGCGCCAGCAACGGCGGGGACAGGGTTGGCTACACCTTC. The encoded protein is CASNGGDRVGYTF.

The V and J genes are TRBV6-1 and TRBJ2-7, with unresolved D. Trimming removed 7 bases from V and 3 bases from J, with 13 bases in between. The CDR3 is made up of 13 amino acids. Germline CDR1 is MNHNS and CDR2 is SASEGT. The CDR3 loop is CASTVFTDYEQYF. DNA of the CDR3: TGTGCCAGCACAGTCTTTACGGACTACGAGCAGTACTTC.